The present TCR beta chain was sequenced within a study of CD8+CD57+ T cells in acquired aplastic anemia (dated by TCRdb to 2017 to 2018). The study in broad terms: DNA extracted from sorted CD4+ and CD8+ cells had a mean of about 3.2 ug, with a range of roughly 0.19 to 27.4 ug. CD8+CD57+ expansion was defined as frequency above the mean frequency observed in healthy subjects. Results the study describes overall, beyond this receptor: Patients and healthy controls showed no significant difference in CD8+ Simpson's diversity (P=0.060). About 28 CD8+ CDR3 sequences were found in both patients and controls but appeared to be highly expressed in patients and within the immunodominant clones of the patients.

Flow cytometry had shown CD8+CD57+ cell expansion in the patients selected for sequencing. All patients had severe acquired aplastic anemia diagnosed by International Study of Aplastic Anemia and Agranulocytosis and Camitta criteria. No patient had received any therapy when blood was sampled. In the study, sorted CD4+ and CD8+ blood T cells from patients with severe aplastic anemia and from healthy subjects underwent deep sequencing of TCR repertoires. Patients were enrolled under clinicaltrials.gov protocols 00001620, 01623167, 00001397, 00071045, 00081523 and 00961064 in the USA. Ficoll-Paque density gradient centrifugation was used to isolate peripheral blood mononuclear cells. Before DNA extraction, CD4+ and CD8+ T cells were sorted by FACS or by magnetic beads. TCR beta VDJ combination and CDR3 sequence profiling used genomic DNA as the template. TCR repertoire sequencing was run on an Illumina HiSeq 2000. In the authors' own workflow: Repertoire assessment relied on Simpson's diversity index, CDR3 size and DJ length profiles, and TRBV/TRBJ rearrangement plots. The most abundant DNA sequence in the deep sequencing data was taken as the immunodominant clone. CDR3 amino acid sequences were screened for sharing across subjects and compared with published repertoires and the VDJdb database. TCRdb reanalyzed the raw reads on its own, using fastp at Q25 for trimming and MiXCR for clone calling, and kept in-frame beta chains. Each CDR3 protein gets just one entry, which takes the most common genes and DNA from the rows behind it. The V and J calls follow TCRdb's processing rather than the paper's. The sample has approximately 200,000 distinct CDR3 sequences on record, over 40% of them singletons. 20% of the sample lies in the top ten.

Points on this clonotype: The antigen it recognizes is unknown. The record has no base qualities; no much larger clone is one base away.

V is cut by 4 bases and J by 4 bases, and the space between the germline ends is 13 bases. CDR1 SQVTM and CDR2 ANQGSEA are derived from the germline V gene. The CDR3, from cysteine to phenylalanine, totals 13 residues. CDR3 DNA only is kept here, 39 bases in frame from base 1. The chain uses TRBV29-1 and TRBJ1-2; confidence is insufficient to name the D gene. The TCR comes from a human donor with aplastic anemia. Source material: sorted CD4+, CD8+, or CD8+CD57+ T cells (not recorded which) from PBMCs. The CDR3 corresponds to CSVVVREGYGYTF. The base sequence is TGCAGCGTTGTAGTCCGGGAAGGCTATGGCTACACCTTC.